This TCR beta chain stems from a study of sequential checkpoint blockade in melanoma. Study-level information: First-line arms were nivolumab then ipilimumab, or the reverse, randomized 1:1. TCRβ was sequenced from DNA of 90 or so pretreatment tumors.

Treatment here: randomized to nivolumab then ipilimumab (arm A) or the reverse (arm B). No patient had prior DNA-damaging chemotherapy. J gave up 4 bases and V 5 bases, and 5 bases lay outside the gene matches. CDR1 is SGHNT, CDR2 YENEEA, per germline. The CDR3 contains 15 residues. This table comes from immunoSEQ multiplex PCR, and its TCRdb copy is limited to in-frame clones, with some not included. The data show roughly 5,400 clones, under 20% seen once. This clone is labeled as medium-sized. The rearrangement uses TRBV11-3 and TRBJ2-6, with TRBD2 matching over 7 bases. This clonotype was obtained from a human donor with melanoma. The sequencing used tumor tissue (inferred from file names), collected from a patient given nivolumab and ipilimumab in sequence. CDR3 nucleotide sequence: TGTGCCAGCAGCACGGCGGGGGTCGGGGCCAACGTCCTGACTTTC. Residues: CASSTAGVGANVLTF.